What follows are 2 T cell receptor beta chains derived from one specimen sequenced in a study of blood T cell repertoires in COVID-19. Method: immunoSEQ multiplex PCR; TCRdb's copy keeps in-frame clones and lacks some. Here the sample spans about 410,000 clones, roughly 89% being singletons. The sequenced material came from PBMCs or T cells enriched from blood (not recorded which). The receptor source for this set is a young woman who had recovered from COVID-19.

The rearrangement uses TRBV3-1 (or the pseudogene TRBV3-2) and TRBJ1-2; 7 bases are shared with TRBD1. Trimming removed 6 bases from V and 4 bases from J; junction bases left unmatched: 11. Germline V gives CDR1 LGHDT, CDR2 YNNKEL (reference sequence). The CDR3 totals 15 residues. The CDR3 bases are TGTGCCAGCAGATATTCGGGACAGCCACCCTATGGCTACACCTTC. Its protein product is CASRYSGQPPYGYTF.

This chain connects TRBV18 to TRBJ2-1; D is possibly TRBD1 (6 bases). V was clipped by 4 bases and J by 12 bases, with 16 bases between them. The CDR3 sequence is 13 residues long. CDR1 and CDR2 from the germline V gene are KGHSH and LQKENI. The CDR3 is CASSQSQGDWQFF. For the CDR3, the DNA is TGTGCCAGCTCACAGTCACAGGGAGATTGGCAGTTCTTC.